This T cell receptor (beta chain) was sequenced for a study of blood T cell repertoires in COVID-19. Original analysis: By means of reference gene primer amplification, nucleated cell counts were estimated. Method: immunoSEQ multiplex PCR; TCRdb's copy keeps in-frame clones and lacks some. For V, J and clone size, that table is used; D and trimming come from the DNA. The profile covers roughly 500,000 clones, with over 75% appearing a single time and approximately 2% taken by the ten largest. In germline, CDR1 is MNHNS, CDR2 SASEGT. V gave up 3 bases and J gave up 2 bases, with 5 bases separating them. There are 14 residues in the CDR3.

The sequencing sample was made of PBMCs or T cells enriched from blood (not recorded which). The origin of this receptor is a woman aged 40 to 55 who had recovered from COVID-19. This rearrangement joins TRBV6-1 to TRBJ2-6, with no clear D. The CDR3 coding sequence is TGTGCCAGCAGTGACGTCGCTGGGGCCAACGTCCTGACTTTC. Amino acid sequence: CASSDVAGANVLTF.